Shown below are 31 T cell receptor beta chains from a single sample sequenced in a study of OX40 agonist ivuxolimab in advanced cancers. TCRdb keeps only in-frame clones here, not all; method: immunoSEQ multiplex PCR. The profile shows about 35,000 clones, around 80% of them singletons. Sequencing used CD4+ or CD8+ T cells sorted from blood, obtained in a trial of the OX40 agonist ivuxolimab. These receptor sequences come from an adult with an advanced solid tumor such as melanoma, head and neck, liver or kidney cancer.

This chain uses TRBV27 with TRBJ1-5; no clear D gene. Trimming shortened V by 5 bases and J by 0 bases, and 11 bases separated the two germline ends. CDR1 is MNHEY and CDR2 is SMNVEV in the germline V gene (reference sequence). This CDR3 comprises 15 residues. CDR3 sequence: CASSTGRFSNQPQHF. CDR3 DNA sequence: TGTGCCAGCAGTACCGGACGGTTTAGCAATCAGCCCCAGCATTTT.

The chain has TRBV29-1 and TRBJ1-1; D remains unclear. Deletions cut 4 bases from V and 5 bases from J, with 11 bases between. The CDR3 is 12 amino acids. The germline V gene encodes CDR1 SQVTM and CDR2 ANQGSEA. The chain's CDR3 is CSVVSLETEAFF. The CDR3 DNA follows: TGCAGCGTTGTATCACTGGAAACTGAAGCTTTCTTT.

The chain links TRBV9 to TRBJ1-4; 10 bases match TRBD1. The CDR3 spans 15 residues. Germline V gene lookup returns CDR1 SGDLS and CDR2 YYNGEE. V dropped 4 bases and J dropped 13; count of bases not matched to a gene: 13. The CDR3 DNA is TGTGCCAGCAGCCCCCGGGACAGGGGCCTGGTAGGACTGTTTTTT. Protein: CASSPRDRGLVGLFF.

The CDR3 bases are TGTGCCAGCAGACCACCCTTCTCCTACGAGCAGTACTTC. This translates into CASRPPFSYEQYF. The rearrangement links TRBV6-5 to TRBJ2-5; D is unclear. The J call may be incorrect, as the DNA end agrees better with TRBJ2-7. The germline V gene has CDR1 MNHEY and CDR2 SVGAGI. This CDR3 comprises 13 residues.

The J gene is TRBJ1-2, the V gene TRBV6-5; 8 bases match TRBD1. Per the germline V gene, CDR1 is MNHEY and CDR2 is SVGAGI. Trimming cost V 2 bases and J 4 bases; bases outside gene matches: 9. The CDR3 runs 16 residues. DNA of the CDR3: TGTGCCAGCAGTTACGAGGGACAGGCCCGGGGCTATGGCTACACCTTC. Protein sequence: CASSYEGQARGYGYTF.

The chain joins TRBV7-2 to TRBJ1-1; D is unresolved. The CDR3 consists of 13 residues. Germline loops: CDR1 SGHTA, CDR2 FQGNSA. With 2 bases removed from V and 11 bases from J, the gap between germline ends came to 15 bases. CDR3 sequence reads: CASSLNRIRSAFF. The CDR3 bases are TGTGCCAGCAGCTTAAATCGGATCCGATCGGCTTTCTTT.

The V gene is TRBV2, the J gene TRBJ1-1; D is undetermined. This CDR3 has 13 residues. CDR1 is SNHLY, CDR2 FYNNEI, per germline. V was cut by 6 bases and J by 0 bases, with 8 bases left in between. The CDR3 sequence: CASSGELNTEAFF. The CDR3 DNA reads TGTGCCAGCAGCGGGGAATTGAACACTGAAGCTTTCTTT.

V and J are TRBV19 and TRBJ2-2, with D maybe TRBD1 (6 bases). V gave up 5 bases and J gave up 7 bases, with 11 bases separating them. This CDR3 is built from 13 residues. Germline loops: CDR1 LNHDA, CDR2 SQIVND (reference sequence). CDR3 DNA sequence: TGTGCCAGTAGTTCAGGGGCTTACGGGGAGCTGTTTTTT. It encodes CASSSGAYGELFF.

Comment on this clone: Within the sample, other DNA sequences also encode this same CDR3. The V and J genes are TRBV18 and TRBJ2-3; maybe TRBD1 (5 bases). This CDR3 spans 13 amino acids. From germline, CDR1 is KGHSH and CDR2 LQKENI. The V gene lost 3 bases and the J gene lost 3 bases, with 7 bases spanning the gap. CDR3 in DNA: TGTGCCAGCTCACCGCAGGGAACAGATACGCAGTATTTT. Its protein is CASSPQGTDTQYF. Full variable domain (missing parts from reference TRBV18 and TRBJ2-3): NAGVMQNPRHLVRRRGQEARLRCSPMKGHSHVYWYRQLPEEGLKFMVYLQKENIIDESGMPKERFSAEFPKEGPSILRIQQVVRGDSAAYFCASSPQGTDTQYFGPGTRLTVL.

The CDR3 sequence is CASSYFLGNTEAFF. DNA for the CDR3: TGTGCCAGCAGCTACTTTTTGGGCAACACTGAAGCTTTCTTT. The chain is built from TRBV7-8 and TRBJ1-1; D gene uncertain. The CDR3 contains 14 residues. Deletions cut 4 bases from V and 2 bases from J, with 11 bases between. CDR1 is SGHVS and CDR2 is FQNEAQ in the germline V gene.

The V gene is TRBV11-2, the J gene TRBJ2-5, with 9 bases lining up with TRBD2. V shed 5 bases and J 4 bases; nucleotides not matched to a gene: 17. CDR1 SGHAT and CDR2 FQNNGV come from the germline V gene. This CDR3 is built from 18 residues. The CDR3 DNA reads as TGTGCCAGCAGCCCGACCCCAATATTAGCGGGGGTGGGAGAGACCCAGTACTTC. Translated: CASSPTPILAGVGETQYF.

Here the CDR3 reads CAIRPRESDSPLHF. CDR3 coding DNA: TGTGCCATCAGGCCCAGGGAATCGGATTCACCCCTCCACTTT. The chain has TRBV10-3 and TRBJ1-6; D is perhaps TRBD1 (5 bases). V was trimmed by 6 bases and J by 8 bases, leaving 14 bases between them. Per germline, CDR1 ENHRY and CDR2 SYGVKD. The CDR3 length is 14 residues.

The CDR3 sequence is CASSAYRGADTQYF. CDR3 coding DNA: TGTGCCAGTAGTGCCTACAGGGGGGCAGATACGCAGTATTTT. The chain combines TRBV19 with TRBJ2-3; TRBD1 aligns across 8 bases. The V segment lost 5 bases and the J segment 4 bases; nucleotides outside the gene matches: 5. Germline V lookup: CDR1 LNHDA, CDR2 SQIVND (reference sequence). This CDR3 comprises 14 residues.

This chain connects TRBV20-1 to TRBJ1-4; D gene unclear. The CDR3 loop spans 11 amino acids. V dropped 4 bases and J dropped 5 bases, with 5 bases sitting between them. Germline V lookup: CDR1 DFQATT, CDR2 SNEGSKA (reference sequence). The CDR3 DNA is TGCAGTGCTAAGCCGAATGAAAAACTGTTTTTT. Its translation: CSAKPNEKLFF.

The chain is built from TRBV6-5 and TRBJ2-5; D ambiguous. Germline lookup yields CDR1 MNHEY and CDR2 SVGAGI. V lost 4 bases to trimming and J lost 1 base, with 10 bases between them. This CDR3 has 14 residues. CDR3 amino acids: CASSWSYLQETQYF. CDR3 DNA sequence: TGTGCCAGCAGTTGGAGCTACCTCCAAGAGACCCAGTACTTC.

This clone has more than one count but fewer than ten. The V and J genes are TRBV7-9 and TRBJ2-7, with a weak D call TRBD2 (6 bases). The germline V and J ends were trimmed by 8 bases and 7 bases, with 9 bases remaining between them. Germline assignment: CDR1 SEHNR and CDR2 FQNEAQ (reference sequence). The CDR3 loop spans 10 amino acids. This CDR3 reads CASSGGEQYF. The DNA of the CDR3 is TGTGCCAGCTCTGGAGGGGAGCAGTACTTC.

This clone was seen more than once but under ten times. The chain carries TRBV10-1 and TRBJ2-7; 8 positions match TRBD1. Germline assignment: CDR1 WNHNN and CDR2 SYGVQD (reference sequence). The CDR3 has 13 residues. After removal of 6 bases from V and 6 bases from J, the junction contained 7 bases not matched to a gene. Here the CDR3 DNA reads TGCGCCAGCAGCCCGGACAGGGCGGCCGAGCAGTACTTC. Its translation is CASSPDRAAEQYF.

This clone showed up just a few times. The chain joins TRBV7-3 to TRBJ2-1; TRBD2 matches 9 bases. This CDR3 has 14 amino acids. Germline V gives CDR1 SGHTA, CDR2 FQGTGA. The V gene end was trimmed by 3 bases and the J gene end by 5 bases; junction bases not matched to a gene: 2. The CDR3 bases are TGTGCCAGCAGCTTGGCGGGGGGGCACAATGAGCAGTTCTTC. It encodes CASSLAGGHNEQFF.

The chain uses TRBV2 and TRBJ1-6; 7 bases are shared with TRBD1. The CDR3 extends over 15 amino acids. J was trimmed by 6 bases and V by 8 bases; bases with no gene match: 10. The germline gives CDR1 SNHLY, CDR2 FYNNEI. CDR3 sequence (DNA): TGTGCCAGCGGAGTGAAGCGACAGGGTAATTCACCCCTCCACTTT. Its protein is CASGVKRQGNSPLHF.

The chain couples TRBV5-8 to TRBJ2-5; D gene uncertain. Trimming cost V 0 bases and J 7 bases, with 13 bases left between them. This CDR3 comprises 14 residues. The germline gives CDR1 SGHTS, CDR2 YDEGEE. In DNA, the CDR3 is TGTGCCAGCAGCTTGGCTGGGAATCGTGGGACCCAGTACTTC. Amino acid sequence: CASSLAGNRGTQYF.

The chain couples TRBV14 to TRBJ1-1; 9 nucleotides match TRBD1. The V gene end was trimmed by 4 bases and the J gene end by 6 bases; junction bases not matched to a gene: 12. CDR1 is SGHDN and CDR2 is FVKESK in the germline V gene. The CDR3 covers 16 residues. CDR3 region: CASSPGTGRAVSEAFF. In DNA, the CDR3 is TGTGCCAGCAGCCCTGGGACAGGGAGGGCGGTATCTGAAGCTTTCTTT.

To note about this clone: The same CDR3 can be traced to other DNA sequences in this sample. The rearrangement links TRBV7-8 to TRBJ1-4; D remains unclear. V dropped 5 bases and J dropped 0 bases, with 7 bases sitting between them. Germline loops: CDR1 SGHVS, CDR2 FQNEAQ. The CDR3 is made up of 14 amino acids. For the CDR3, the DNA is TGTGCCAGCAGCCTTACTGCAACTAATGAAAAACTGTTTTTT. As protein: CASSLTATNEKLFF.

About this clone: The missing conserved phenylalanine or tryptophan at the end of this CDR3 makes a read error likely. The DNA is left out, because the CDR3 cannot be placed on it with certainty; the CDR3 is given as TCRdb lists it. The rearrangement joins TRBV21-1 to TRBJ2-2; the table calls TRBD1, which could not be checked here. TRBV21-1 corresponds to a pseudogene. Including both end residues, the CDR3 is 9 amino acids long. CDR3 in amino acids: CASSNADRI.

This clone occurred a few times. V usage is TRBV6-5 and J usage is TRBJ1-2; 11 nucleotides align to TRBD1. CDR1 MNHEY and CDR2 SVGAGI come from the germline V gene. With V trimmed by 2 bases and J by 6 bases, 5 bases remained unmatched. The CDR3 loop spans 15 amino acids. The DNA of the CDR3 is TGTGCCAGCAGTTACACTCGGACAGGGGGCAATGGCTACACCTTC. This sequence encodes CASSYTRTGGNGYTF.

The chain uses TRBV30 and TRBJ1-2; 8 bases are shared with TRBD1. J gave up 8 bases and V 2 bases, and 7 bases lay outside the gene matches. The germline V gene encodes CDR1 GTSNPN and CDR2 SVGIG (reference sequence). The CDR3 loop spans 13 amino acids. CDR3 protein: CAWSPTGVRGYTF. The CDR3 DNA reads TGTGCCTGGAGTCCGACAGGGGTTAGGGGCTACACCTTC.

The chain carries TRBV4-1 and TRBJ2-3; 12 bases line up with TRBD2. V shed 0 bases and J 0 bases; nucleotides not matched to a gene: 7. This CDR3 has 19 amino acids. Germline V gives CDR1 MGHRA, CDR2 YSYEKL. Here the CDR3 reads CASSQDPASGGASTDTQYF. The CDR3 DNA is TGCGCCAGCAGCCAAGATCCGGCTAGCGGGGGGGCTAGCACAGATACGCAGTATTTT.

This clone has a handful of counts. The CDR3 DNA sequence: TGTGCCAGCAGAAGGACAGGGAATTCACCCCTCCACTTT. Its protein product is CASRRTGNSPLHF. The chain has TRBV6-6 and TRBJ1-6; TRBD1 aligns across 8 bases. Per the germline V gene, CDR1 is MNHNY and CDR2 is SVGAGI (reference sequence). The trim removed 6 bases at V and 7 bases at J, leaving 2 bases unmatched. The CDR3 has 13 residues.

The rearrangement uses TRBV5-4 and TRBJ2-6, with 8 nucleotides matching TRBD1. J lost 12 bases, V lost 4 bases, and 6 bases had no gene match. Germline V gene data show CDR1 as SGHNT and CDR2 as YYREEE (reference sequence). This CDR3 region has 13 residues. This CDR3 reads CASSEDRDSVLTF. CDR3 sequence (DNA): TGTGCCAGCAGCGAGGACAGGGACAGCGTCCTGACTTTC.

The rearrangement joins TRBV10-3 to TRBJ1-2, with 7 positions matching TRBD1. Germline loops: CDR1 ENHRY, CDR2 SYGVKD. The ends lost 6 bases at V and 4 bases at J; junction bases unmatched: 11. The CDR3 consists of 15 residues. The CDR3 DNA sequence: TGTGCCATCAGCGCTGGGACAGCTCATCTCTATGGCTACACCTTC. It encodes CAISAGTAHLYGYTF.

J is TRBJ1-5 and V is TRBV6-5; 8 bases agree with TRBD1. V lost 6 bases and J lost 4; bases outside the gene matches: 8. Germline CDR1 reads MNHEY; CDR2 reads SVGAGI. This CDR3 is 15 amino acids long. This CDR3 is CASSPGQGGNQPQHF. DNA of the CDR3: TGTGCCAGCAGCCCCGGACAGGGTGGTAATCAGCCCCAGCATTTT.

The chain carries TRBV6-8 and TRBJ2-5, with a tentative D call TRBD2 (6 bases). With the DNA end fitting TRBJ2-7 better, the J assignment may be wrong. The CDR3 spans 14 residues. Germline loops: CDR1 MNHGY, CDR2 SAAAGT. DNA of the CDR3: TGTGCCAGCAGTTACTTGGCCGGGGGACGCGAGCAGTACTTC. Protein product: CASSYLAGGREQYF.